What follows is one T cell receptor beta chain and its context. What it recognizes is unknown. The sample belongs to a study of CD8+CD57+ T cells in acquired aplastic anemia. Study in general: Roughly 3.2 ug was the average amount of DNA from sorted CD4+ and CD8+ cells.

The V and J ends lost 2 bases and 13 bases respectively, with 24 bases between them. Looked up from germline, CDR1 is SGHVS and CDR2 is FQNEAQ. There are 15 residues in the CDR3. Whoever was chosen for sequencing had shown CD8+CD57+ cell expansion by flow cytometry. At blood sampling, none of the patients had yet received therapy. Study-level results: Significant differences in CD8+ Simpson's diversity were not observed between patients and controls. Overlapping CD8+ CDR3 repertoires of patients and controls contained approximately 28 shared sequences.

Genomic DNA provided the template from which TCR beta VDJ and CDR3 profiles were obtained. TCRdb ran MiXCR on the reads and lists one entry per CDR3 protein. The sample yields 200,000 to 300,000 distinct CDR3 sequences, 65% to 90% seen once. V and J are TRBV7-8 and TRBJ2-7; TRBD2 is a possible D gene (6 bases). Sample: sorted CD4+, CD8+, or CD8+CD57+ T cells (not recorded which) from PBMCs. This clonotype was sampled from a human donor with aplastic anemia. DNA of the CDR3: TGTGCCAGCAGCTTAAGGGGAGGTCCCGATACGCAGTATTACTTC. This sequence encodes CASSLRGGPDTQYYF.